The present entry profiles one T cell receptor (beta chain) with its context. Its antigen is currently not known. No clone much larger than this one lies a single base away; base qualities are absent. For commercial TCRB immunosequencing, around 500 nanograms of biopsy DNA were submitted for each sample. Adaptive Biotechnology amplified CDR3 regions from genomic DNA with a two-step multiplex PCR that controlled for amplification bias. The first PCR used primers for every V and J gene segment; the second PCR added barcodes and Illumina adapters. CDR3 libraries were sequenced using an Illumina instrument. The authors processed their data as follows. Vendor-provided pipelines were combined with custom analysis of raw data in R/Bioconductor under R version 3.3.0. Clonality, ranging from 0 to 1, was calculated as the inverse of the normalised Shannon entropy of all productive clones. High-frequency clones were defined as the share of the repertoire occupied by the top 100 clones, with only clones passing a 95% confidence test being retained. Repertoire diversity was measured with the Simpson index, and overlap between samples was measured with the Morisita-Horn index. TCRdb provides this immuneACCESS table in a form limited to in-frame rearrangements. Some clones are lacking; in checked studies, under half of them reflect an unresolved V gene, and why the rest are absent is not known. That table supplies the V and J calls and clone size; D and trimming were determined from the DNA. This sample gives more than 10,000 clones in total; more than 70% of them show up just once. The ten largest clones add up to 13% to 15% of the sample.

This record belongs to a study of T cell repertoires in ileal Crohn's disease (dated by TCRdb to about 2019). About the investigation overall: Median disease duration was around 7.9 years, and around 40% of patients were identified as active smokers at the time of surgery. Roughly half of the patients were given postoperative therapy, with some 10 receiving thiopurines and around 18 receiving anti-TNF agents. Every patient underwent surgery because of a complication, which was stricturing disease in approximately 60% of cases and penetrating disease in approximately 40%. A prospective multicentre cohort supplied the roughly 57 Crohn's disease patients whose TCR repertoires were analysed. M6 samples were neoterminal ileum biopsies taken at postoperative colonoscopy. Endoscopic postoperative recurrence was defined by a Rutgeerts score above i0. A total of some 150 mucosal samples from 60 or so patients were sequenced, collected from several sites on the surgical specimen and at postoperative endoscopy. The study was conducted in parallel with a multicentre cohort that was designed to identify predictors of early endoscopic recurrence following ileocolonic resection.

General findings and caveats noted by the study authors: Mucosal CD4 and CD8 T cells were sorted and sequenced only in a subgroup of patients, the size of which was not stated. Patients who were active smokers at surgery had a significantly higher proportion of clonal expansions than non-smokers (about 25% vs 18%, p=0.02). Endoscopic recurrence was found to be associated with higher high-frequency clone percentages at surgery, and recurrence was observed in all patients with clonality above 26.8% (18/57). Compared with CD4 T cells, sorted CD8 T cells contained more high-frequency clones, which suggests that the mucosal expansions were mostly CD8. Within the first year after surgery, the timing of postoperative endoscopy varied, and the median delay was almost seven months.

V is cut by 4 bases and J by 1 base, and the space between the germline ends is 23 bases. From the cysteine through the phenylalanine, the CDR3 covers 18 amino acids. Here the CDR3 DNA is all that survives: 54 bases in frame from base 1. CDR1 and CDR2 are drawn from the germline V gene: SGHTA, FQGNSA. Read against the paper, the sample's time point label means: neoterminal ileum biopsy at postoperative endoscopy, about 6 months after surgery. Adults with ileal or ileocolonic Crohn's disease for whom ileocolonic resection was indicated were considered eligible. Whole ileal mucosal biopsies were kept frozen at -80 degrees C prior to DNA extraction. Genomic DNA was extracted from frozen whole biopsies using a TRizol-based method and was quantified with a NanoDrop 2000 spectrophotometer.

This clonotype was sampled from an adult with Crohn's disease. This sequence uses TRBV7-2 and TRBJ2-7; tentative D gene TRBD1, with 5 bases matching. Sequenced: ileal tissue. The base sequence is TGTGCCAGCAGCTCGTCCCCTGGAAGGGGCCCCTTTTCCTACGAGCAGTACTTC. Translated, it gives CASSSSPGRGPFSYEQYF. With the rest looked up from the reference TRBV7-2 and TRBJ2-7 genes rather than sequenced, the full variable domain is GAGVSQSPSNKVTEKGKDVELRCDPISGHTALYWYRQSLGQGLEFLIYFQGNSAPDKSGLPSDRFSAERTGGSVSTLTIQRTQQEDSAVYLCASSSSPGRGPFSYEQYFGPGTRLTVT.